This T cell receptor (beta chain) stems from a study of CD8+ T cells in alopecia areata. Sequencing templates came from extracted RNA that was reverse transcribed into cDNA. Clones were sequenced by immunoSEQ multiplex PCR, and TCRdb holds only the in-frame ones, with some missing. The sample consists of approximately 130,000 clones, less than 50% of them appearing once. As concerns this clone: Its antigen is still unknown.

Both peripheral blood and punch biopsies of lesional scalp skin were obtained from patients who had alopecia areata. Sorting separated CD4+ and CD8+ T cells out of PBMCs. Notes on the study in general: Normal skin's resident alphabeta T cells are sequenced alongside lesional scalp T cells. Affected lesional scalp, above all in alopecia totalis/universalis, was more clonal than normal scalp.

Trimming shortened V by 0 bases and J by 3 bases, and 8 bases separated the two germline ends. The CDR3 contains 13 residues. CDR1 is GTSNPN, CDR2 SVGIG, per germline (reference sequence). The chain employs TRBV30 and TRBJ1-2; no firm D call. Material: NKG2D-low CD8+ T cells sorted from blood. This TCR was sampled from a human donor with alopecia areata. The CDR3 coding sequence is TGTGCCTGGAGTGTTGGTAGCTACTATGGCTACACCTTC. As protein: CAWSVGSYYGYTF.